The source of this TCR beta chain is a study of spatial heterogeneity in lung cancer. The V end lost 6 bases, the J end lost 6 bases, and 20 bases lay between the germline ends. Germline CDR1 is SNHLY and CDR2 is FYNNEI. This CDR3 spans 15 amino acids. Time point described: sample taken at primary tumor resection. Whole RNA obtained from tumor, nontumor lung or frozen PBMC underwent sequencing without sorting. TCRdb ran MiXCR on the 5' RACE reads and lists one entry per CDR3 protein. The sample lists about 44,000 distinct CDR3 sequences, roughly 13% seen once, with 55% to 70% in the top ten. The chain has TRBV2 and TRBJ1-2; D remains unclear. The TCR was taken from a male donor with early-stage non-small cell lung cancer. The input for sequencing was PBMCs, taken at surgery. CDR3 sequence: CASRVNNGGSDGYTF. The DNA for the CDR3 is TGTGCCAGCAGAGTTAACAACGGAGGGTCTGATGGCTACACCTTC. Complete variable domain (other parts from reference TRBV2 and TRBJ1-2): EPEVTQTPSHQVTQMGQEVILRCVPISNHLYFYWYRQILGQKVEFLVSFYNNEISEKSEIFDDQFSVERPDGSNFTLKIRSTKLEDSAMYFCASRVNNGGSDGYTFGSGTRLTVV.